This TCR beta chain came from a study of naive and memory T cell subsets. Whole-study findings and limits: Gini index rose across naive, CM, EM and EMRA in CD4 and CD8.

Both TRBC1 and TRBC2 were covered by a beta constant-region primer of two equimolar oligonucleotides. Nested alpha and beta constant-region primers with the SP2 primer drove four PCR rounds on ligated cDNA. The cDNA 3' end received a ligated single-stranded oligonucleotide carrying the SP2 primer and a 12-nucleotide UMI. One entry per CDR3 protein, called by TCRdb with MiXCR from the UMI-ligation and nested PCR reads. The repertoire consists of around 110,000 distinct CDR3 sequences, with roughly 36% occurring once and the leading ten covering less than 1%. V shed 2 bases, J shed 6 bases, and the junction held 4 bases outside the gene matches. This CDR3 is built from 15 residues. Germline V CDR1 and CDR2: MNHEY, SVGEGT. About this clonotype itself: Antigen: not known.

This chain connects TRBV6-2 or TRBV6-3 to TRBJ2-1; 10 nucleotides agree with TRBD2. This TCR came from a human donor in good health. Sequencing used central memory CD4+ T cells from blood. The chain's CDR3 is CASSYGLAGVNEQFF. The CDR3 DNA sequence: TGTGCCAGCAGTTACGGGCTAGCGGGAGTCAATGAGCAGTTCTTC.